Listed here is a single TCR beta chain. Germline values: CDR1 MGHDK, CDR2 SYGVNS. V was pared by 5 bases and J by 3 bases, with 25 bases between. The CDR3 runs to 19 residues. Time point denoted: newly diagnosed GD, antithyroid drugs for less than 3 months. PBMCs provided the RNA from which the TCR library was made. Combining iRepertoire HTBI primers with Arm-PCR of CDR3 regions, the authors built TCR beta libraries. TCRdb redid the calling of the multiplex PCR reads with MiXCR, one entry per CDR3 protein. This sample has roughly 250,000 distinct CDR3 sequences, with under 20% found just once. This record comes from a study of regulatory T cells in long-lasting Graves disease. In addition, the sample was reused for a study of T cells in Graves' hyperthyroidism and ophthalmopathy.

The input for sequencing was peripheral blood mononuclear cells (PBMCs), taken at new diagnosis, from a patient treated with antithyroid drugs. The sequence derives from a woman younger than 45 with Graves disease. The chain employs TRBV25-1 and TRBJ1-4; D is possibly TRBD1 (6 bases). The CDR3 sequence is CASSFFPGGSIVANEKLFF. For the CDR3, the DNA is TGTGCCAGCAGTTTTTTCCCGGGGGGCTCGATTGTAGCTAATGAAAAACTGTTTTTT.